Below are 24 T cell receptor beta chains sequenced from a single sample in a study of cytomegalovirus exposure and HLA in healthy donors. 13 Jbeta primers and 60 Vbeta primers were used for the PCR. Assay: immunoSEQ multiplex PCR; the TCRdb copy retains only in-frame clones and omits some. The table shows 45,000 to 65,000 clones, with more than 60% occurring only once. Sequences were obtained from PBMCs. The receptors derive from a woman in her forties in good health and CMV-seropositive.

This clone has just one count. This rearrangement joins TRBV7-9 to TRBJ1-2; TRBD1 matches 9 bases. Germline CDR1 SEHNR, CDR2 FQNEAQ (reference sequence). The CDR3 loop spans 17 amino acids. The V and J ends lost 4 bases and 5 bases, in that order; junction bases with no gene match: 14. In nucleotides, the CDR3 is TGTGCCAGCAGCTCAGCCGCAGCCGGGACAGGGTATTATGGCTACACCTTC. The encoded protein is CASSSAAAGTGYYGYTF. The full variable domain, its missing parts supplied by reference TRBV7-9 and TRBJ1-2, is DTGVSQNPRHKITKRGQNVTFRCDPISEHNRLYWYRQTLGQGPEFLTYFQNEAQLEKSRLLSDRFSAERPKGSFSTLEIQRTEQGDSAMYLCASSSAAAGTGYYGYTFGSGTRLTVV.

The chain employs TRBV5-4 and TRBJ1-2; 8 bases are a match to TRBD1. The V gene end was trimmed by 4 bases and the J gene end by 6 bases; junction bases not matched to a gene: 17. From germline, CDR1 is SGHNT and CDR2 YYREEE (reference sequence). There are 17 residues in the CDR3. The DNA of the CDR3 is TGTGCCAGCAGCCACTCTCCGGGACAGGCCCCCGGCAATGGCTACACCTTC. Amino acid sequence: CASSHSPGQAPGNGYTF.

V and J are TRBV7-2 and TRBJ1-1, with D possibly being TRBD1 (6 bases). In germline, CDR1 is SGHTA, CDR2 FQGNSA. The V and J ends lost 5 bases and 0 bases respectively, with 13 bases between them. The CDR3 totals 15 residues. CDR3 in amino acids: CASSPTGGLNTEAFF. In DNA form, the CDR3 reads TGTGCCAGCAGCCCAACGGGGGGGCTGAACACTGAAGCTTTCTTT.

This clone came up once. The chain has TRBV6-1 and TRBJ2-3; 10 bases agree with TRBD2. V shed 5 bases, J shed 2 bases, and the junction held 4 bases outside the gene matches. CDR3 length: 15 residues. CDR1 MNHNS and CDR2 SASEGT come from the germline V gene. The chain's CDR3 is CASSSLAGSTDTQYF. The CDR3 DNA follows: TGTGCCAGCAGTTCACTAGCGGGGTCCACAGATACGCAGTATTTT.

The rearrangement links TRBV28 to TRBJ1-6, with D uncertain. The CDR3 is 15 amino acids. The germline V and J ends were trimmed by 8 bases and 0 bases, with 11 bases remaining between them. CDR1 MDHEN and CDR2 SYDVKM come from the germline V gene. CDR3 in DNA: TGTGCCAGCGTGGGGAGTATCTCCTATAATTCACCCCTCCACTTT. Its protein is CASVGSISYNSPLHF.

The sample holds a few counts of this clone. The gene calls are TRBV9 and TRBJ1-5; no firm D call. This CDR3 region has 13 residues. CDR1 SGDLS and CDR2 YYNGEE come from the germline V gene. Deletions cut 0 bases from V and 5 bases from J, with 6 bases between. CDR3 sequence reads: CASSVGGYQPQHF. CDR3 sequence (DNA): TGTGCCAGCAGCGTAGGAGGGTATCAGCCCCAGCATTTT.

This chain connects TRBV6-1 to TRBJ1-2; 9 nucleotides line up with TRBD1. This CDR3 is 14 amino acids long. With V trimmed by 4 bases and J by 6 bases, 6 bases remained unmatched. Germline loops: CDR1 MNHNS, CDR2 SASEGT. This CDR3 is CASSAATGGNGYTF. The CDR3 nucleotides are TGTGCCAGCAGTGCAGCGACAGGGGGGAATGGCTACACCTTC.

This clone was seen a single time. The gene calls are TRBV5-1 and TRBJ2-2; 11 bases are a match to TRBD2. V shed 2 bases, J shed 1 base, and the junction held 7 bases outside the gene matches. CDR1 SGHRS and CDR2 YFSETQ come from the germline V gene. CDR3 length: 18 amino acids. Here the CDR3 DNA reads TGCGCCAGCAGCTTAGGACTAGCGGGCGGACAGAACACCGGGGAGCTGTTTTTT. Its translation: CASSLGLAGGQNTGELFF.

This chain joins TRBV5-1 and TRBJ2-3; 8 nucleotides agree with TRBD2. Germline V lookup: CDR1 SGHRS, CDR2 YFSETQ. Losses at the gene ends were 0 bases for V and 6 bases for J; bases not matched to a gene: 6. This CDR3 spans 15 amino acids. The CDR3 spells CASSLGRGAGDTQYF. The DNA of the CDR3 is TGCGCCAGCAGCTTGGGGCGGGGGGCCGGGGATACGCAGTATTTT.

The rearrangement joins TRBV10-2 to TRBJ2-3, with D possibly matching TRBD2 (7 bases). The germline V gene encodes CDR1 WSHSY and CDR2 SAAADI. The ends were cut back, 8 bases at V and 2 bases at J, with 17 bases in the middle. The CDR3 extends over 15 amino acids. CDR3 sequence: CASVRAGALTDTQYF. The CDR3 region has the DNA TGCGCCAGCGTGCGTGCGGGGGCCCTCACAGATACGCAGTATTTT.

This clone was counted once. The chain has TRBV6-5 and TRBJ1-3; D uncertain. Looked up from germline, CDR1 is MNHEY and CDR2 is SVGAGI. V gave up 4 bases and J gave up 3 bases, with 13 bases separating them. CDR3 length: 15 residues. CDR3 coding DNA: TGTGCCAGCAGTTCCCTTGTCTCGGGTGGAAACACCATATATTTT. Residues: CASSSLVSGGNTIYF.

The gene calls are TRBV6-5 and TRBJ1-5, with D unresolved. Trimming stripped 5 bases from V and 4 bases from J, with 9 bases between. The CDR3 is 13 residues long. The V gene's germline CDR1 is MNHEY and CDR2 SVGAGI. Written as DNA, the CDR3 is TGTGCCAGCAGTGGTACGGGAAATCAGCCCCAGCATTTT. It translates to CASSGTGNQPQHF.

The V and J genes are TRBV29-1 and TRBJ2-7; D is unclear. The length of the CDR3 is 12 residues. Trimming took off 7 bases at V and 3 bases at J, with 13 bases between the two ends. Germline V lookup: CDR1 SQVTM, CDR2 ANQGSEA. The CDR3 reads CSAVPSGYEQYF. The CDR3 region has the DNA TGCAGCGCCGTTCCGTCAGGCTACGAGCAGTACTTC.

The chain links TRBV11-2 to TRBJ2-5, with D unresolved. Trimming shortened V by 0 bases and J by 7 bases, and 12 bases separated the two germline ends. This CDR3 is 14 amino acids long. Germline loops: CDR1 SGHAT, CDR2 FQNNGV. DNA for the CDR3: TGTGCCAGCAGCTTAGAGGTATCGTCAGGGACCCAGTACTTC. Protein sequence: CASSLEVSSGTQYF.

The chain combines TRBV6-5 with TRBJ2-5; D not certain. Germline lookup yields CDR1 MNHEY and CDR2 SVGAGI. The CDR3 extends over 15 amino acids. Between the trimmed V and J ends, which lost 0 bases and 2 bases, there was a span of 10 bases. The CDR3 here is CASSYSRLTQETQYF. CDR3 coding DNA: TGTGCCAGCAGTTACTCCCGACTTACGCAAGAGACCCAGTACTTC.

This rearrangement joins TRBV30 to TRBJ1-2; TRBD1 is a possible D gene (5 bases). This CDR3 is built from 13 residues. The V end lost 1 base, the J end lost 5 bases, and 11 bases lay between the germline ends. The germline gives CDR1 GTSNPN, CDR2 SVGIG (reference sequence). The CDR3 loop reads CAWSEYPGYGYTF. The CDR3 nucleotides read TGTGCCTGGAGTGAGTATCCAGGGTATGGCTACACCTTC.

The genes are TRBV10-3 and TRBJ1-2; TRBD1 is a possible D gene (6 bases). Germline assignment: CDR1 ENHRY and CDR2 SYGVKD. This CDR3 comprises 14 residues. V shed 8 bases and J shed 3 bases, with 16 bases lying between them. The CDR3 here is CAIAGRWTDYGYTF. CDR3 coding DNA: TGTGCCATCGCAGGCAGGTGGACAGACTATGGCTACACCTTC.

This chain's CDR3 is CASSHSAGQGKGSPLHF. CDR3 bases: TGTGCCAGCAGCCATTCAGCGGGACAGGGGAAAGGTTCACCCCTCCACTTT. The chain combines TRBV7-6 with TRBJ1-6, with 10 bases that match TRBD1. CDR1 is SGHVS, CDR2 FNYEAQ, per germline. Losses at the gene ends were 5 bases for V and 9 bases for J; bases not matched to a gene: 13. The CDR3 has 17 amino acids.

This clone was seen more than once but under ten times. The V call is TRBV6-1, the J call TRBJ1-2; TRBD1 might be the D (5 bases). The length of the CDR3 is 14 residues. V lost 1 base and J 5 bases, leaving 11 bases between the germline ends. In germline, CDR1 is MNHNS, CDR2 SASEGT. In DNA form, the CDR3 reads TGTGCCAGCAGTGAAGGTGGGGGGGGTTATGGCTACACCTTC. Translation gives CASSEGGGGYGYTF.

The V and J genes are TRBV7-8 and TRBJ1-1, with TRBD1 matching over 7 bases. Germline CDR1 reads SGHVS; CDR2 reads FQNEAQ. CDR3 size: 14 residues. With V trimmed by 5 bases and J by 6 bases, 9 bases remained unmatched. CDR3: CASSNGQEGSEAFF. The DNA of the CDR3 is TGTGCCAGCAGCAATGGACAGGAAGGGTCTGAAGCTTTCTTT.

The chain employs TRBV10-3 and TRBJ2-6; D is unclear. Trimming removed 4 bases at V and 0 bases at J, with 7 bases between. This CDR3 region has 15 residues. Germline V gives CDR1 ENHRY, CDR2 SYGVKD. The CDR3 region is CAISVDFSGANVLTF. DNA of the CDR3: TGTGCCATCAGTGTAGACTTCTCTGGGGCCAACGTCCTGACTTTC.

The rearrangement joins TRBV27 to TRBJ1-6, with D possibly TRBD1 on 6 matching bases. Germline V gives CDR1 MNHEY, CDR2 SMNVEV (reference sequence). V was trimmed by 3 bases and J by 7 bases, leaving 13 bases between them. The CDR3 is made up of 15 amino acids. CDR3 loop: CASSFGGRMNSPLHF. CDR3 coding DNA: TGTGCCAGCAGTTTCGGGGGGCGCATGAATTCACCCCTCCACTTT.

The chain links TRBV2 to TRBJ1-6, with D unresolved. Looked up from germline, CDR1 is SNHLY and CDR2 is FYNNEI. The V and J ends lost 6 bases and 9 bases respectively, with 9 bases between them. The CDR3 is 12 residues long. The CDR3 spells CASRGDISPLHF. CDR3 DNA sequence: TGTGCCAGCAGGGGTGACATTTCACCCCTCCACTTT.

The rearrangement uses TRBV2 and TRBJ1-5; 12 nucleotides match TRBD1. This CDR3 contains 18 residues. V trimming: 8 bases; J trimming: 5 bases; junction bases outside the gene matches: 16. Germline loops: CDR1 SNHLY, CDR2 FYNNEI. The CDR3 region is CASGNLPGQGAVDQPQHF. For the CDR3, the DNA is TGTGCCAGCGGGAATTTACCGGGACAGGGGGCTGTAGATCAGCCCCAGCATTTT.